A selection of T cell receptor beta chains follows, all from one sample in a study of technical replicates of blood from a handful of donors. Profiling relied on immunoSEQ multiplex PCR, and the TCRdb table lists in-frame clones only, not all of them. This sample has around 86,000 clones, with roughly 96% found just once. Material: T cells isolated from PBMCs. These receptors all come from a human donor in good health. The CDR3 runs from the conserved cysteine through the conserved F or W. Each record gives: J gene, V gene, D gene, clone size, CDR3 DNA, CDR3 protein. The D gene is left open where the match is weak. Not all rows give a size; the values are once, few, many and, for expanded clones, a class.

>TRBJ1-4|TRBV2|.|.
TGTGCCAGCAGTGACAGGGTAGAAGATGAAAAACTGTTTTTT
CASSDRVEDEKLFF
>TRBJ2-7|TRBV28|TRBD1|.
TGTGCCAGCAGTCCGCAGGGGGCGGTCGACGAGCAGTACTTC
CASSPQGAVDEQYF
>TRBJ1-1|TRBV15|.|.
TGTGCCACCAGCGGGGGCACGGTGAACACTGAAGCTTTCTTT
CATSGGTVNTEAFF
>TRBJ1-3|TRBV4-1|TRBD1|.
TGCGCCAGCAGCCAAATACCAGGGGGCGCGAACACCATATATTTT
CASSQIPGGANTIYF
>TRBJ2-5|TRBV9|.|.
TGTGCCAGCAGCGTTGGGGGCTTGGGTATTCAAGAGACCCAGTACTTC
CASSVGGLGIQETQYF
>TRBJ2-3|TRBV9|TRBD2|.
TGTGCCAGCAGCGTAGGCCACCTTACTAGCGGGGGGGCCGCAGATACGCAGTATTTT
CASSVGHLTSGGAADTQYF
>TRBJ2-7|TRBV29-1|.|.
TGCAGCGTTGTGTGGGCGGGCTACGAGCAGTACTTC
CSVVWAGYEQYF
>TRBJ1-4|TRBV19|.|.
TGTGCCAGTAGTCCGGACGAAATAGGACAGTTAGTTTTT
CASSPDEIGQLVF
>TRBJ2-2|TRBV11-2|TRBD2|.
TGTGCCAGCGCGCGAGCGCCGAGCGGGAACAATAGAGACGGGGAGCTGTTTTTT
CASARAPSGNNRDGELFF
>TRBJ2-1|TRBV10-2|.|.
TGCGCCAGCAAGCTAGCAAATGAGCAGTTCTTC
CASKLANEQFF
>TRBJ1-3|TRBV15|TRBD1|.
TGTGCCACCAGCAGCTCCTCCGGGACAGGGGGCTTCCTATTAGCTGGAAACACCATATATTTT
CATSSSSGTGGFLLAGNTIYF
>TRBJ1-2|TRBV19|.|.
TGTGCCAGCACAACAGGTGATGGCTACACCTTC
CASTTGDGYTF
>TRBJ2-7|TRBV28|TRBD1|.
TGTGCCAGCACCCTCGGACAGGGGGTCTCCTACGAGCAGTACTTC
CASTLGQGVSYEQYF
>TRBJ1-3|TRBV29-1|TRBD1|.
TGCAGCGTCCTCGGGGACAGCGTAGGAAACACCATATATTTT
CSVLGDSVGNTIYF
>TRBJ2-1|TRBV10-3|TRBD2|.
TGTGCCATAATAGCGGGGGCGACCCAATACAATGAGCAGTTCTTC
CAIIAGATQYNEQFF
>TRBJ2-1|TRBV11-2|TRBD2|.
TGTGCCAGCAGCTCACGGACTAGCGGGCTAAATGAGCAGTTCTTC
CASSSRTSGLNEQFF
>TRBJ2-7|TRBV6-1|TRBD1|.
TGTGCCAGCAGTGAAGGAGACAGGGGAACCTACGAGCAGTACTTC
CASSEGDRGTYEQYF
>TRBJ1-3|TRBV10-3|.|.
TGTGCCACCGGACCAACGGGATCTGGAAACACCATATATTTT
CATGPTGSGNTIYF
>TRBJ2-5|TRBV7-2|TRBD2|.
TGTGCCAGCAGCTTAGGGCCCGGGAGGGTGTTAGAAGACCAGTACTTC
CASSLGPGRVLEDQYF
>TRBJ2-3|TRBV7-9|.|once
TGTGCCAGCAGCTTAGTTCATGGAGCAGATACGCAGTATTTT
CASSLVHGADTQYF
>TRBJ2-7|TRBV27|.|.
TGTGCCAGCAATACGACAGTAAACTCCTACGAGCAGTACTTC
CASNTTVNSYEQYF
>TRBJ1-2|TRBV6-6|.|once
TGTGCCAGCAGCCACGGGGGGGGCCGAGGGGACTATGGCTACACCTTC
CASSHGGGRGDYGYTF
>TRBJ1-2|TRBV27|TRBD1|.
TGTGCCAGCAGTCCACAGGGGCAGTCGAACTATGGCTACACCTTC
CASSPQGQSNYGYTF
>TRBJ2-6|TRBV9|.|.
TGTGCCAGCAGCGCATCTGGGGCCAACGTCCTGACTTTC
CASSASGANVLTF
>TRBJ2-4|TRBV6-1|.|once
TGTGCCAGCAGTGAAATTTCAGGGCCCAAAAACATTCAGTACTTC
CASSEISGPKNIQYF
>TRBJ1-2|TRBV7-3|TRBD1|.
TGTGCCAGCAGCTTCGGACAGGGGGCCGGGGGCTACACCTTC
CASSFGQGAGGYTF
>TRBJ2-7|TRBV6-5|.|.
TGTGCCAGCAGAGGGACTCTAACCCCCAGCGAGCAGTACTTC
CASRGTLTPSEQYF
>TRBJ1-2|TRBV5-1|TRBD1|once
TGCGCCAGCAGCCCAGGACAGGGGGAAGGTGGCTACACCTTC
CASSPGQGEGGYTF
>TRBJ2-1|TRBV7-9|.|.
TGTGCCAGCAGCTCCCGAGCGACTCTAGACAATGAGCAGTTCTTC
CASSSRATLDNEQFF
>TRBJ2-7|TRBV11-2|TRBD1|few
TGTGCCAGCAGCTTTTCGACAGGGGGCTACTACGAGCAGTACTTC
CASSFSTGGYYEQYF
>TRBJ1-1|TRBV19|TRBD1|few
TGTGCCGCAAAAGGACAGGGCAACACTGAAGCTTTCTTT
CAAKGQGNTEAFF
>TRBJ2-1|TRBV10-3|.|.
TGTGCCACTCAGGGTTTCAGCCACAATGAGCAGTTCTTC
CATQGFSHNEQFF
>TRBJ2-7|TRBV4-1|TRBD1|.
TGCGCCAGCAGCCAAGATGCCGGGACAGTTCTCTACGAGCAGTACTTC
CASSQDAGTVLYEQYF
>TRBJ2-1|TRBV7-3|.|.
TGTGCCAGCAGCCCCCGCGGCTACAATGAGCAGTTCTTC
CASSPRGYNEQFF
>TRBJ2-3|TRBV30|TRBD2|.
TGTGCCTGGAGTGTACGGGGGGGCACAGATACGCAGTATTTT
CAWSVRGGTDTQYF
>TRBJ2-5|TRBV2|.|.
TGTGCCAGCAATCGGGGGCAAGAGACCCAGTACTTC
CASNRGQETQYF
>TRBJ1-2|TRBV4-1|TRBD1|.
TGCGCCAGCAGCCAGGGGACAGGGGCTCATGGCTACACCTTC
CASSQGTGAHGYTF
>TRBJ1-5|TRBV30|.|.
TGTGCCTGGAGTGCTAATTTGGAGCCCCAGCATTTT
CAWSANLEPQHF
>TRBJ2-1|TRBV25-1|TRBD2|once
TGTGCCAGCAGTTCATGGACTAGCGGGTCGGTCGATGAGCAGTTCTTC
CASSSWTSGSVDEQFF
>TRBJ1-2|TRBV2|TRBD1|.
TGTGCCAGCAGTGCACAAAGGACAGGTGTCCGGGGTGGCTACACCTTC
CASSAQRTGVRGGYTF
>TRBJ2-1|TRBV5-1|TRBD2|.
TGCGCCAGCAGCAAACCAGGGACTAGCGGGGGCAATGAGCAGTTCTTC
CASSKPGTSGGNEQFF
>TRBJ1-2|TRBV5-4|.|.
TGTGCCAGCAGCTTGGTCGGCGCAGGGCCCCACTATGGCTACACCTTC
CASSLVGAGPHYGYTF
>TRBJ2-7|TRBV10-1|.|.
TGCGCCAGCAGTGATTCAGCCTACGAGCAGTACTTC
CASSDSAYEQYF
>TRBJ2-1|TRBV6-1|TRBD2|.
TGTGCCAGCAGTGGGGGGGGCCTAGCGGGAAATGAGCAGTTCTTC
CASSGGGLAGNEQFF
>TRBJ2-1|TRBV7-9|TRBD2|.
TGTGCCAGCAGCTCGGCCTCTGTTCGGGAGGTCGGTATAGATGAGCAGTTCTTC
CASSSASVREVGIDEQFF
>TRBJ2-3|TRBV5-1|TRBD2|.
TGCGCCAGCAGCTTGAGGGGCACGGGGGGAATGGATACGCAGTATTTT
CASSLRGTGGMDTQYF
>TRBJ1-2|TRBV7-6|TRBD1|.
TGTGCCAGCAGCTTAGGGACAGGGGTGATCGGCAGGGATGGCTACACCTTC
CASSLGTGVIGRDGYTF
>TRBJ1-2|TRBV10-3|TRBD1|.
TGTGCCATCAGTGGGGACAGGGGGTACGGCTACACCTTC
CAISGDRGYGYTF